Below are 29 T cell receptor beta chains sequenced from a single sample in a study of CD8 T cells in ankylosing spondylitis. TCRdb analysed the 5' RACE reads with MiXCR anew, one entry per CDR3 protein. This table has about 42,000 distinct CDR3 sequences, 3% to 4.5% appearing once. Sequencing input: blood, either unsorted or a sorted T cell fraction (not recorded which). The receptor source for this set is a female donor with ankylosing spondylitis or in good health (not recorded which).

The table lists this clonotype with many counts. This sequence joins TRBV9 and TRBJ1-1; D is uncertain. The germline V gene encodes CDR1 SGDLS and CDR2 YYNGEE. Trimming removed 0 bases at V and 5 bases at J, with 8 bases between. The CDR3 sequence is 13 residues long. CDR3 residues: CASSVEGQTEAFF. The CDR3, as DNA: TGTGCCAGCAGCGTAGAAGGGCAAACTGAAGCTTTCTTT. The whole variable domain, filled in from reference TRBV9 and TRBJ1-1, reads DSGVTQTPKHLITATGQRVTLRCSPRSGDLSVYWYQQSLDQGLQFLIQYYNGEERAKGNILERFSAQQFPDLHSELNLSSLELGDSALYFCASSVEGQTEAFFGQGTRLTVV.

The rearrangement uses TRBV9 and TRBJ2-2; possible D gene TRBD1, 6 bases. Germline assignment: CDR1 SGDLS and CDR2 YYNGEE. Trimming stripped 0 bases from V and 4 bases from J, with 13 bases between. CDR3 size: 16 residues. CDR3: CASSVGATGVTGELFF. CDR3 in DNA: TGTGCCAGCAGCGTAGGTGCGACAGGAGTCACCGGGGAGCTGTTTTTT.

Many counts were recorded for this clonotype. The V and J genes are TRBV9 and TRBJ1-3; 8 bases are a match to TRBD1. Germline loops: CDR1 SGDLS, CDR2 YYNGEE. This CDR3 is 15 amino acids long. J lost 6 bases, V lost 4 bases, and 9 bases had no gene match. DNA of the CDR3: TGTGCCAGCAGCCCTCGGACAGGGAAAGAAAACACCATATATTTT. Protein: CASSPRTGKENTIYF.

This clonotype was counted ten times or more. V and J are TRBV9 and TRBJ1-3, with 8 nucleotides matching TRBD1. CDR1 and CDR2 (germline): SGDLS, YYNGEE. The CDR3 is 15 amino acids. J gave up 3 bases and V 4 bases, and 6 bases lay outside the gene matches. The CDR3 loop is CASSFQGADGNTIYF. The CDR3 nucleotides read TGTGCCAGCAGCTTCCAGGGGGCGGATGGAAACACCATATATTTT.

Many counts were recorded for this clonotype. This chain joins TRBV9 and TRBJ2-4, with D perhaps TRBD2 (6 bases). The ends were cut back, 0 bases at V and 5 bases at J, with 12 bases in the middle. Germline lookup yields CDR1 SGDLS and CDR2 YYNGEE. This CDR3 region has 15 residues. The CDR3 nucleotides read TGTGCCAGCAGCGTAGGTCCGGGGGTGGAAAACATTCAGTACTTC. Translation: CASSVGPGVENIQYF.

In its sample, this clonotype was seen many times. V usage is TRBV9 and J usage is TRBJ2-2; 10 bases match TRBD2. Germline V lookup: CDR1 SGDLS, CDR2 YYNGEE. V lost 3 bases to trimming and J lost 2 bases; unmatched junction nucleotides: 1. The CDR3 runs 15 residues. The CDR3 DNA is TGTGCCAGCAGCGCTAGCGGGGGAAACACCGGGGAGCTGTTTTTT. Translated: CASSASGGNTGELFF.

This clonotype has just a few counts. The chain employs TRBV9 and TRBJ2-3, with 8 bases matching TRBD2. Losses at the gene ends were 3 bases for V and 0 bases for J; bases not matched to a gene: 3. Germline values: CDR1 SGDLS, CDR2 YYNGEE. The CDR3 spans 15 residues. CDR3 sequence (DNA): TGTGCCAGCAGCGAGATAGCGGGGAGCACAGATACGCAGTATTTT. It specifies CASSEIAGSTDTQYF.

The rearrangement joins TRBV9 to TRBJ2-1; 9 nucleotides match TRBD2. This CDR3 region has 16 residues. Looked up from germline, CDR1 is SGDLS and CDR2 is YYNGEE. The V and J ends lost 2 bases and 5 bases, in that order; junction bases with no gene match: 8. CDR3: CASSVGRGGTHNEQFF. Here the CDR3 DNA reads TGTGCCAGCAGCGTTGGGCGGGGGGGCACCCACAATGAGCAGTTCTTC.

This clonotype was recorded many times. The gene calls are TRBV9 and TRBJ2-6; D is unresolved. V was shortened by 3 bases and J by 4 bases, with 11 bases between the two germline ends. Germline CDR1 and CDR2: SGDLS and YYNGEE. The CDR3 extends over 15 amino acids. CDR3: CASSAAVSGANVLTF. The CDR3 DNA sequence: TGTGCCAGCAGCGCGGCGGTCTCCGGGGCCAACGTCCTGACTTTC.

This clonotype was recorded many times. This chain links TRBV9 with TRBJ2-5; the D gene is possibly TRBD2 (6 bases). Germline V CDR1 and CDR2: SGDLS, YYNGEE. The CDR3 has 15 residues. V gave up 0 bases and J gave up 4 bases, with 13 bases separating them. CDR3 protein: CASSVEGSGVETQYF. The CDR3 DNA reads TGTGCCAGCAGCGTAGAGGGGTCGGGGGTAGAGACCCAGTACTTC.

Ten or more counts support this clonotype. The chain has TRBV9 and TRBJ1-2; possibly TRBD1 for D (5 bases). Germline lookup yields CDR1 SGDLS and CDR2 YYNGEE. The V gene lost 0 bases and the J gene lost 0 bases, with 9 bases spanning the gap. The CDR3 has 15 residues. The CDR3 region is CASSVGTGTNYGYTF. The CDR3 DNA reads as TGTGCCAGCAGCGTAGGAACAGGAACTAACTATGGCTACACCTTC.

The DNA for the CDR3 is TGTGCCAGCAGCGACCCTGGTGTAGGGTACAGCACAGATACGCAGTATTTT. Protein product: CASSDPGVGYSTDTQYF. The chain couples TRBV9 to TRBJ2-3; D remains ambiguous. This CDR3 has 17 residues. Deletions cut 3 bases from V and 0 bases from J, with 17 bases between. The germline CDR1 and CDR2 sequences are SGDLS and YYNGEE.

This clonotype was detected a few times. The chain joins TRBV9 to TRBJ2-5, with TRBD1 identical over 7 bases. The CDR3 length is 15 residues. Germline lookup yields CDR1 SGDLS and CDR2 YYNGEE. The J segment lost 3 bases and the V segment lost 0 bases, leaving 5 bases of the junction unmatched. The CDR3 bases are TGTGCCAGCAGCGTAGATCAGGGGGTAGAAGAGACCCAGTACTTC. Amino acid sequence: CASSVDQGVEETQYF.

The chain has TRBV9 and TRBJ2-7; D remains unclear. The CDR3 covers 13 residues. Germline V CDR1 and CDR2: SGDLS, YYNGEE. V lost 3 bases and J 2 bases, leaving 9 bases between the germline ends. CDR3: CASSGDGPYEQYF. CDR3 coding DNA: TGTGCCAGCAGCGGCGACGGCCCCTACGAGCAGTACTTC.

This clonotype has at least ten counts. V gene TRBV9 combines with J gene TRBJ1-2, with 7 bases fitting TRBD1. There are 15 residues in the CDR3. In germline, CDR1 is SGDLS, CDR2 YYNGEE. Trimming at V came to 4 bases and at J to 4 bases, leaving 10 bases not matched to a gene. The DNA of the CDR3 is TGTGCCAGCAGCCTGTCAGGGGGGACTATCTATGGCTACACCTTC. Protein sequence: CASSLSGGTIYGYTF.

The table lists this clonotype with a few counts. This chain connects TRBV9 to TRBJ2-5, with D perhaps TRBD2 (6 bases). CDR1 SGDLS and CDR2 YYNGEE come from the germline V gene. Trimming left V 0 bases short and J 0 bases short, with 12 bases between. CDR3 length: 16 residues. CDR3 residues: CASSVGVRDYQETQYF. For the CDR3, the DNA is TGTGCCAGCAGCGTAGGGGTCAGGGACTACCAAGAGACCCAGTACTTC.

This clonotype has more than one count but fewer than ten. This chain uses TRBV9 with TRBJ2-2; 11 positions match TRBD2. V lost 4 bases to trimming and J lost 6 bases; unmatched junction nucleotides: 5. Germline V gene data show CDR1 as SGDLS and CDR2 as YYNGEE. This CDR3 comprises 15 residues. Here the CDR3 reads CASSTSGGWAGELFF. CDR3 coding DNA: TGTGCCAGCAGCACTAGCGGGGGATGGGCCGGGGAGCTGTTTTTT.

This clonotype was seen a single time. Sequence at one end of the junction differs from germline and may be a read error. The CDR3 DNA sequence: TGTGCCAACAGCATCCAGGGGCTCACCACTGAAGCTTTCTTT. This sequence encodes CANSIQGLTTEAFF. J is TRBJ1-1 and V is TRBV9; weak D call: TRBD1 (6 bases). The CDR3 extends over 14 amino acids. Per the germline V gene, CDR1 is SGDLS and CDR2 is YYNGEE.

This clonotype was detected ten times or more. In nucleotides, the CDR3 is TGTGCCAGCAGCGAGGGGGGGGGATTGAACACCGGGGAGCTGTTTTTT. Residues: CASSEGGGLNTGELFF. The chain uses TRBV9 and TRBJ2-2; tentatively, D is TRBD2 (7 bases). This CDR3 is 16 amino acids long. V shed 3 bases and J shed 1 base, with 13 bases lying between them. Germline CDR1 is SGDLS and CDR2 is YYNGEE.

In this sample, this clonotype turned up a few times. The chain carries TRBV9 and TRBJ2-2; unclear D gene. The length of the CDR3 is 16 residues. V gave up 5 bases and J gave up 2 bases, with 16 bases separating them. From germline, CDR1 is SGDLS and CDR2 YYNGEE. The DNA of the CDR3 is TGTGCCAGCAGTGAGGACGCGTCCCTAAACACCGGGGAGCTGTTTTTT. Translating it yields CASSEDASLNTGELFF.

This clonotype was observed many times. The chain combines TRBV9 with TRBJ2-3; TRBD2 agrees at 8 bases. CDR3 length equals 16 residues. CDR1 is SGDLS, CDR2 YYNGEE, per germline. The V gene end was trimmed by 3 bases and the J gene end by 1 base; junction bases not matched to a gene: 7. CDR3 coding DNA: TGTGCCAGCAGCGCCCACCCGGGGGGGGGCACAGATACGCAGTATTTT. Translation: CASSAHPGGGTDTQYF.

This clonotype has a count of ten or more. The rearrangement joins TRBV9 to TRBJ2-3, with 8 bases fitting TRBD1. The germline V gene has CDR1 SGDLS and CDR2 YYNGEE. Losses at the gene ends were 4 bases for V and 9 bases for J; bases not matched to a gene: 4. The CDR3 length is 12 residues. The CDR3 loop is CASSIRDRTQYF. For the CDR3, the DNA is TGTGCCAGCAGCATCCGGGACAGGACGCAGTATTTT.

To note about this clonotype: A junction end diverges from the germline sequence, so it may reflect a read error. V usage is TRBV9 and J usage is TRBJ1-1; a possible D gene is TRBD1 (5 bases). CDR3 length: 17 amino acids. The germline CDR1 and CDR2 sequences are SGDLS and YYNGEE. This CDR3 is CASRVLGLPGVNTDAFF. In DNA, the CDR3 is TGTGCCAGCCGCGTATTGGGACTTCCTGGGGTGAACACTGACGCTTTCTTT.

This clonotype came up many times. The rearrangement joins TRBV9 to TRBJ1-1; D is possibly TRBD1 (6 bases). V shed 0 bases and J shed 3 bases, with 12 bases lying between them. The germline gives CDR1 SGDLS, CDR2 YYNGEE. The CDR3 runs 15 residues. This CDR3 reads CASSVGDRTDTEAFF. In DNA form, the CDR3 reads TGTGCCAGCAGCGTAGGTGACAGGACGGACACTGAAGCTTTCTTT.

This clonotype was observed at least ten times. The CDR3 sequence: CASSADPRVRGNEQFF. Written as DNA, the CDR3 is TGTGCCAGCAGCGCAGACCCTAGGGTAAGAGGCAATGAGCAGTTCTTC. The chain employs TRBV9 and TRBJ2-1; D unresolved. CDR1 is SGDLS, CDR2 YYNGEE, per germline. CDR3 length equals 16 residues. Trimming left V 3 bases short and J 6 bases short, with 19 bases between. Together with reference TRBV9 and TRBJ2-1, the CDR3 gives the full variable domain: DSGVTQTPKHLITATGQRVTLRCSPRSGDLSVYWYQQSLDQGLQFLIQYYNGEERAKGNILERFSAQQFPDLHSELNLSSLELGDSALYFCASSADPRVRGNEQFFGPGTRLTVL.

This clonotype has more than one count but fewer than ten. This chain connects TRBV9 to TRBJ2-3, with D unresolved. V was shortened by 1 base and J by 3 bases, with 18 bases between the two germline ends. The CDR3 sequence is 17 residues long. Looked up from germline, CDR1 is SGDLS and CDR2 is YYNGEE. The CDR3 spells CASSVPHTGLTTDTQYF. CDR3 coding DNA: TGTGCCAGCAGCGTACCCCATACGGGCCTGACGACAGATACGCAGTATTTT.

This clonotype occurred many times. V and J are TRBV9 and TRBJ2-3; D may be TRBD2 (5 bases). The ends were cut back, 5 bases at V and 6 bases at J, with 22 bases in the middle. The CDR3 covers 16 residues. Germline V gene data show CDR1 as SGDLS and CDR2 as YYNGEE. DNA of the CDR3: TGTGCCAGCAGTCCCCTGACGGGGTCAATCTTCGATACGCAGTATTTT. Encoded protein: CASSPLTGSIFDTQYF. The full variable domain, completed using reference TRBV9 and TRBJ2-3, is DSGVTQTPKHLITATGQRVTLRCSPRSGDLSVYWYQQSLDQGLQFLIQYYNGEERAKGNILERFSAQQFPDLHSELNLSSLELGDSALYFCASSPLTGSIFDTQYFGPGTRLTVL.

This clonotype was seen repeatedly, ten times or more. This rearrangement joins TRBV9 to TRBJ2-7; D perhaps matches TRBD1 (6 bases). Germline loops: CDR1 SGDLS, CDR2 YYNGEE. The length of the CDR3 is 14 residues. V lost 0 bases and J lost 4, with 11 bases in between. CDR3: CASSVGVQGYEQYF. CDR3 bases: TGTGCCAGCAGCGTAGGGGTACAGGGATACGAGCAGTACTTC.

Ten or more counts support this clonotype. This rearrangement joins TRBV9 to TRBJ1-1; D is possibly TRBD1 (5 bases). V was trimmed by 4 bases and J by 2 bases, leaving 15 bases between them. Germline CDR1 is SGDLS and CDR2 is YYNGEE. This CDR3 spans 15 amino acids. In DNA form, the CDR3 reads TGTGCCAGCAGCTACCGGGGGGGGATCAACACTGAAGCTTTCTTT. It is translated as CASSYRGGINTEAFF.